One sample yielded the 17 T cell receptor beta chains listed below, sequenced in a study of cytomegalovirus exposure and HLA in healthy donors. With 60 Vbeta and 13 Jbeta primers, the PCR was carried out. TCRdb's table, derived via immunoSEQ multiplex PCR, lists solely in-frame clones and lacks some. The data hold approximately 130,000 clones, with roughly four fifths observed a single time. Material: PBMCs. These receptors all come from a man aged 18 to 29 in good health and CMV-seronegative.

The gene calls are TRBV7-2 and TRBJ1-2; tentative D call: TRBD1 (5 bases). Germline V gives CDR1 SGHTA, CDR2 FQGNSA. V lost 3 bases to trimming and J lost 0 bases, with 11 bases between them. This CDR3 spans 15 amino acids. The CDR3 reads CASSLGGFTNYGYTF. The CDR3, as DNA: TGTGCCAGCAGCTTGGGGGGGTTTACTAACTATGGCTACACCTTC.

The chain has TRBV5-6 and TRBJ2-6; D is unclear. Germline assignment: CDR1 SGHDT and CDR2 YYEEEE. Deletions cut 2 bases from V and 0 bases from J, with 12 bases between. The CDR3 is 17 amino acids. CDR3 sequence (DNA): TGTGCCAGCAGCTTCGGGTCTCTCAGCTCTGGGGCCAACGTCCTGACTTTC. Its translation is CASSFGSLSSGANVLTF.

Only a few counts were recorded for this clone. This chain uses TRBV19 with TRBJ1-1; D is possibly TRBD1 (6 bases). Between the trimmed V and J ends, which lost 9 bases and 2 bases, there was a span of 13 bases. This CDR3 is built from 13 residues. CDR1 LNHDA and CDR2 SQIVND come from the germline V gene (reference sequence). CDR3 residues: CASRDKANTEAFF. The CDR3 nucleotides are TGTGCCAGCCGGGACAAAGCCAACACTGAAGCTTTCTTT. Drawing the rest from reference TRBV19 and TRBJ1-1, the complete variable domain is DGGITQSPKYLFRKEGQNVTLSCEQNLNHDAMYWYRQDPGQGLRLIYYSQIVNDFQKGDIAEGYSVSREKKESFPLTVTSAQKNPTAFYLCASRDKANTEAFFGQGTRLTVV.

This CDR3 is CASSLGQGGVTDTEAFF. The CDR3 coding sequence is TGTGCCAGCAGCTTAGGACAGGGTGGAGTTACGGACACTGAAGCTTTCTTT. The chain recombines TRBV7-9 with TRBJ1-1, with TRBD1 matching over 7 bases. CDR1 is SEHNR, CDR2 FQNEAQ, per germline (reference sequence). The J segment lost 3 bases and the V segment lost 1 base, leaving 11 bases of the junction unmatched. The CDR3 is 17 amino acids.

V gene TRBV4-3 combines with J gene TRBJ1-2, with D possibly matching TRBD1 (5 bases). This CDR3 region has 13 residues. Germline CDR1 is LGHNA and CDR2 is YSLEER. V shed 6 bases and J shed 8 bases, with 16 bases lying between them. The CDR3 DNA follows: TGCGCCAGCAGGTCGGAGGGGAGAAACGGCTACACCTTC. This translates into CASRSEGRNGYTF.

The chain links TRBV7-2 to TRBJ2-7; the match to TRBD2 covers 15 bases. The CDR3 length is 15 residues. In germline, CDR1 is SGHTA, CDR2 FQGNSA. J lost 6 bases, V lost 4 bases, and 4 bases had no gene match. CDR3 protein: CASSWTSGGASEQYF. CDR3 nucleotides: TGTGCCAGCAGCTGGACTAGCGGGGGGGCCAGCGAGCAGTACTTC.

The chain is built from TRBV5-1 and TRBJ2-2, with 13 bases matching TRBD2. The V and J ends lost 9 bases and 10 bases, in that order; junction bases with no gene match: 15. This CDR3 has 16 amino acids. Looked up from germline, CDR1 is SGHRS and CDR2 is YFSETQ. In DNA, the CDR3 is TGCGCCACCCGAAACCCCGGGACTAGCGGGGCCACGGAGCTGTTTTTT. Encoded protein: CATRNPGTSGATELFF.

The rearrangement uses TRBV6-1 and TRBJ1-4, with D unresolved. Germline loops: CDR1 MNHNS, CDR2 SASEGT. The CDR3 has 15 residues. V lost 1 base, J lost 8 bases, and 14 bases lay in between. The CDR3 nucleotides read TGTGCCAGCAGTGAAGGGTGGCTCGTTCAGGAAAAACTGTTTTTT. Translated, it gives CASSEGWLVQEKLFF.

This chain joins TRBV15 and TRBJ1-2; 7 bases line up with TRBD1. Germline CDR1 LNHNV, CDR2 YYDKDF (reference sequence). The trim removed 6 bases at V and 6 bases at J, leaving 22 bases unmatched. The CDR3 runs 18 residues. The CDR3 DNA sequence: TGTGCCACCAGGAAGTTAGGGGGACAGCCCGAAGTTTTAGATGGCTACACCTTC. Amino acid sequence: CATRKLGGQPEVLDGYTF.

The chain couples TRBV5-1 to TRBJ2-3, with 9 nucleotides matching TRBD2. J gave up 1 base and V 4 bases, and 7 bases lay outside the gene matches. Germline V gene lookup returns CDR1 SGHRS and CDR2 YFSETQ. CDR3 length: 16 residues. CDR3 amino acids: CASSPGGGGGTDTQYF. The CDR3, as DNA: TGCGCCAGCAGCCCTGGTGGCGGGGGGGGCACAGATACGCAGTATTTT.

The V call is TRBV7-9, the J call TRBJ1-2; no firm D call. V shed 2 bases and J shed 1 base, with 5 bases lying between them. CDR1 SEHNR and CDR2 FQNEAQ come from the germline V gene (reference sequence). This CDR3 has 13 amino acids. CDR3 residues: CASSLQNNYGYTF. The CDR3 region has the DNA TGTGCCAGCAGCTTACAGAATAACTATGGCTACACCTTC.

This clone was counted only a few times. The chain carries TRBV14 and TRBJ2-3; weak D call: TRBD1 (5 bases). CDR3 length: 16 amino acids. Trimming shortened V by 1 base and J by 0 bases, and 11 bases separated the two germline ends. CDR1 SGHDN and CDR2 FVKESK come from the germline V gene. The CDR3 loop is CASSQARTSSTDTQYF. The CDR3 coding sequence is TGTGCCAGCAGCCAAGCTAGGACAAGCAGCACAGATACGCAGTATTTT.

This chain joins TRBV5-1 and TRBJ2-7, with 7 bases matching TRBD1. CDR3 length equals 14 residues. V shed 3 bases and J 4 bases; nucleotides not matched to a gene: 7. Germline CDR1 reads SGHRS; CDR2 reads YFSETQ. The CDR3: CASSWRQGFYEQYF. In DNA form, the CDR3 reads TGCGCCAGCAGCTGGAGACAGGGATTTTACGAGCAGTACTTC.

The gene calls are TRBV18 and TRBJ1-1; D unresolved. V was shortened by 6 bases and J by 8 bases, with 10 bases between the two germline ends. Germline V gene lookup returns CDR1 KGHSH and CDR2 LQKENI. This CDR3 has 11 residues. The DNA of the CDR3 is TGTGCCAGCTCCCAATCTACCGAAGCTTTCTTT. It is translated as CASSQSTEAFF.

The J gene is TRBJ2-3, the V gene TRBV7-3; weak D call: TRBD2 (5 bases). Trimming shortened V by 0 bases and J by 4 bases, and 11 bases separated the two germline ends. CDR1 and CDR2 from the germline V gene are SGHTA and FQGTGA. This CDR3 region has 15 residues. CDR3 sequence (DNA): TGTGCCAGCAGCTTAACGCATTTCGGGGCAGATACGCAGTATTTT. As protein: CASSLTHFGADTQYF.

The CDR3 reads CASSSPGLAGGPGELFF. DNA of the CDR3: TGCGCCAGCAGCAGCCCGGGACTAGCGGGGGGGCCCGGGGAGCTGTTTTTT. The chain couples TRBV5-1 to TRBJ2-2; 16 bases map to TRBD2. With V trimmed by 4 bases and J by 6 bases, 6 bases remained unmatched. Germline V CDR1 and CDR2: SGHRS, YFSETQ. The CDR3 runs to 17 residues.

The CDR3, as DNA: TGTGCCAGCAGCTCGTCCTCTGCCAGGGGGCGTACCTTC. This codes for CASSSSSARGRTF. J is TRBJ1-2 and V is TRBV5-4; 8 bases map to TRBD1. Germline V gives CDR1 SGHNT, CDR2 YYREEE (reference sequence). The CDR3 is 13 residues long. Losses at the gene ends were 3 bases for V and 14 bases for J; bases not matched to a gene: 12.